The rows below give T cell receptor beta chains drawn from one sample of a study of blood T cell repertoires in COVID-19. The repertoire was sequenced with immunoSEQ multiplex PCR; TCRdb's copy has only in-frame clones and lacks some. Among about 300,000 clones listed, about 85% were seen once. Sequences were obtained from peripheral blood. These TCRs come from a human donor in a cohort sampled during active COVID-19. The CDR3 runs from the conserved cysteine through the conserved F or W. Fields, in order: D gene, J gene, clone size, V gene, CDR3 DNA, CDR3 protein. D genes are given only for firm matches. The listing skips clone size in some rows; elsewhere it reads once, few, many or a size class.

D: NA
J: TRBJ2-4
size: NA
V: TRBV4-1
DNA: TGCGCCAGCAGCCAAGATTTTCAGGGGCCAGCAAACATTCAGTACTTC
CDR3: CASSQDFQGPANIQYF

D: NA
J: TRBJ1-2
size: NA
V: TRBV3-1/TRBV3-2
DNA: TGTGCCAGCAGCTTAAACGGAGCATTCAACTATGGCTACACCTTC
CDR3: CASSLNGAFNYGYTF

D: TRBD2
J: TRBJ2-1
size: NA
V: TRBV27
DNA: TGTGCCAGCAGTTTACGAGCGGGAGCCCATGAGCAGTTCTTC
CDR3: CASSLRAGAHEQFF

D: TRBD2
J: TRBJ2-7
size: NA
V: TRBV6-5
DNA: TGTGCCAGCAGTAAACAAGCGGGAGGATCGGGCGAGCAGTACTTC
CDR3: CASSKQAGGSGEQYF

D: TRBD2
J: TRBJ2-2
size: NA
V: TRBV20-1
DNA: TGCAGTGCCAGTGAGGGTAGCGGGTTGGGCACCGGGGAGCTGTTTTTT
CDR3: CSASEGSGLGTGELFF

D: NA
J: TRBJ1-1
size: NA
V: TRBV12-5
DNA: TGTGCTAGTGGTTTGGTAGGTACGGGCACTGAAGCTTTCTTT
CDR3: CASGLVGTGTEAFF

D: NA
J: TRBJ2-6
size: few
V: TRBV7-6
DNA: TGTGCCAGCAGCTCGAACAGGGCCTACAGAAGAGGGGCCAACGTCCTGACTTTC
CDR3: CASSSNRAYRRGANVLTF

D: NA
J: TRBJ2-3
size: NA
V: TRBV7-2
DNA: TGTGCCAGCAGCTTATACGGGCCTAGCGTCGGAGATACGCAGTATTTT
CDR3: CASSLYGPSVGDTQYF

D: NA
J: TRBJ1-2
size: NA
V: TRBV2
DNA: TGTGCCAGCAGCCCCGACTATGGCTACACCTTC
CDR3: CASSPDYGYTF

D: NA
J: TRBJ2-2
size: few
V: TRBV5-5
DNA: TGTGCCAGCAGCCAGGTCGGGATACAGGGATTCACCGGGGAGCTGTTTTTT
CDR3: CASSQVGIQGFTGELFF

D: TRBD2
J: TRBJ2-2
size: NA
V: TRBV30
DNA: TGTGCCATCCAGGGACTAGCAGGGGGGGAGCTGTTTTTT
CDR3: CAIQGLAGGELFF

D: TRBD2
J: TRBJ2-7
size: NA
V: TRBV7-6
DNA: TGTGCCAGCAGCCCGACATATAGCGGGTACGAGCAGTACTTC
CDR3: CASSPTYSGYEQYF

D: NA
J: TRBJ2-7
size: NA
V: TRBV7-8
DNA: TGTGCCAGCAGCTTAGGTCCCATCTCCTACGAGCAGTACTTC
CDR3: CASSLGPISYEQYF

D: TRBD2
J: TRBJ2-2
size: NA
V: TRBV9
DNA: TGTGCCAGCAGCGTAACTAGCGGGGCAAACACCGGGGAGCTGTTTTTT
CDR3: CASSVTSGANTGELFF

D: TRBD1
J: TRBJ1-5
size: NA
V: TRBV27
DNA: TGTGCCAGCAGCGTTCAGAAGGGGGCAAATCAGCCCCAGCATTTT
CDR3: CASSVQKGANQPQHF

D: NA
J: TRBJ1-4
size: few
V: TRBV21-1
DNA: TGTGCCAGCAGCAGAAGACAGCCGGTCACTAATGAAAAACTGTTTTTT
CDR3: CASSRRQPVTNEKLFF

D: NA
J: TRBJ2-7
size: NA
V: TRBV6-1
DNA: TGTGCCAGCAGTGATTCGGGGTACTACGAGCAGTACTTC
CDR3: CASSDSGYYEQYF

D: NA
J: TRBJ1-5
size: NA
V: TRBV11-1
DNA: TGTGCCAGCAGCTTAGGGGGAGACCCCTCCCAGCCCCAGCATTTT
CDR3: CASSLGGDPSQPQHF

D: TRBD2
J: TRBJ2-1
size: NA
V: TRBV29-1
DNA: TGCAGCGCTGTACTAGCGGGAGTAAACGAGCAGTTCTTC
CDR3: CSAVLAGVNEQFF

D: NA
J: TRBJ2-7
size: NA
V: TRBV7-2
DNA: TGTGCCAGCAGCCTGGGTGGAGGTTTTTACGAGCAGTACTTC
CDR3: CASSLGGGFYEQYF

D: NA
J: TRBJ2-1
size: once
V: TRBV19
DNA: TGTGCCAGTAGTATTGTCGGCGGGATATCCTACAATGAGCAGTTCTTC
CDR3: CASSIVGGISYNEQFF

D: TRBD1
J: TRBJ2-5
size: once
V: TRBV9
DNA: TGTGCCAGCAGCGTAGGTGGGTTGACAGGGCAGCAAGAGACCCAGTACTTC
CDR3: CASSVGGLTGQQETQYF

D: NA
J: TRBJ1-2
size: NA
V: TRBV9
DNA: TGTGCCAGCAGCCCCGACGTACTCGTGGCGGGGGGCTACACCTTC
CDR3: CASSPDVLVAGGYTF

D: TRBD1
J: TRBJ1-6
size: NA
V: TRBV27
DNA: TGTGCCAGCCGGGGTGGGACAGGGATTGTCGGGCCCCTCCACTTT
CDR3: CASRGGTGIVGPLHF

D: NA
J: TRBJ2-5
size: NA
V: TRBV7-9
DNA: TGTGCCAGCAGCTTAAGGGGAGCGGGAGAGACCCAGTACTTC
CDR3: CASSLRGAGETQYF

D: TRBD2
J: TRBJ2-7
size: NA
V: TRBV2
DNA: TGTGCCAGCGGGAGGGCCTCCAACGAGCAGTACTTC
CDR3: CASGRASNEQYF

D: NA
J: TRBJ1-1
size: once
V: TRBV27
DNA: TGTGCCAGCAGTTGGGCGACAGGACACCCTGGAAACACTGAAGCTTTCTTT
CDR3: CASSWATGHPGNTEAFF

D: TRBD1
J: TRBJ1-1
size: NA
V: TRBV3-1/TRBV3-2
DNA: TGTGCCAGCAGCCAGCAGGGGGCCACTGAAGCTTTCTTT
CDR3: CASSQQGATEAFF

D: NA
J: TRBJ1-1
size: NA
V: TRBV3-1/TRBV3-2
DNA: TGTGCCAGCAGCCGAATGATGCAGGATGAAGCTTTCTTT
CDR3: CASSRMMQDEAFF

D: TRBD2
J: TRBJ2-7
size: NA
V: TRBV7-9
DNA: TGTGCCAGCAGCTTACTAGCGGGAGTAAAAGAGCAGTACTTC
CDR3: CASSLLAGVKEQYF

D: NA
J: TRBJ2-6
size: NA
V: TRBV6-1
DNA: TGTGCCAGCAGTGAAATGTCGGGGGCCAACGTCCTGACTTTC
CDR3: CASSEMSGANVLTF

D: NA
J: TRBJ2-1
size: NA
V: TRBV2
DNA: TGTGCCAGCCGACTGTGGAATGAGCAGTTCTTC
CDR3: CASRLWNEQFF

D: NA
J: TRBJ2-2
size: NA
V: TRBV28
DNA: TGTGCCAGCAGTTTGCCGGGAGTGAAAGCCGGGGAGCTGTTTTTT
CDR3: CASSLPGVKAGELFF

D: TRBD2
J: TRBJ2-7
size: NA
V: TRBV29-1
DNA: TGCAGCGTTGAAGATCTAGGGACTAGCGGGAGCTCCTACGAGCAGTACTTC
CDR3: CSVEDLGTSGSSYEQYF

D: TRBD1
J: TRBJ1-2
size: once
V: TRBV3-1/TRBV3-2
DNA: TGTGCCAGCAGCCAACGTCTCACCGGGACAGGCGGTGGCTACACCTTC
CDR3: CASSQRLTGTGGGYTF

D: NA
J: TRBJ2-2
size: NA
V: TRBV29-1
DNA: TGCAGCGTTTTGGCTAGGGGCATATCAAGCCCCGGGGAGCTGTTTTTT
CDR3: CSVLARGISSPGELFF

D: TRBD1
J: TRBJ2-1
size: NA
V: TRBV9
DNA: TGTGCCAGCACCAAGGGGGGACAGGACAATGAGCAGTTCTTC
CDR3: CASTKGGQDNEQFF

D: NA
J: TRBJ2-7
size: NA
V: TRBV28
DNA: TGTGCCAGCAGTTTATCAGCAGGAACCTACGAGCAGTACTTC
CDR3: CASSLSAGTYEQYF

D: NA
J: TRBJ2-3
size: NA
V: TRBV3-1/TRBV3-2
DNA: TGTGCCAGCAGCTCCGTGGGGGGATTAACAGATACGCAGTATTTT
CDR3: CASSSVGGLTDTQYF

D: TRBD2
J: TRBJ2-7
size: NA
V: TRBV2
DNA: TGTGCCAGCAGAGACACTAGCGGGATTTACGAGCAGTACTTC
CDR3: CASRDTSGIYEQYF

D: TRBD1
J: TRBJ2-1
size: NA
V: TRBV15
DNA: TGTGCCACCAGCAGAGGGCGACAGGGTTGGGAGCAGTTCTTC
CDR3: CATSRGRQGWEQFF

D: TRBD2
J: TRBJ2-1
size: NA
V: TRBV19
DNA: TGTGCCAGTAGTGGAACTAGCGGGAGTTGGTATGAGCAGTTCTTC
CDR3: CASSGTSGSWYEQFF

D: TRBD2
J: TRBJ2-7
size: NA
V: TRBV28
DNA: TGTGCCAGCAGTTTAGCAGGACTAGCGGGGTCCTACGAGCAGTACTTC
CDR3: CASSLAGLAGSYEQYF

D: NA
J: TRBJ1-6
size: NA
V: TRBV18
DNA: TGTGCCAGCTCACCGGGCACGGGGGATAATTCACCCCTCCACTTT
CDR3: CASSPGTGDNSPLHF